This T cell receptor (beta chain) was sequenced for a study of cytomegalovirus exposure and HLA in healthy donors. With respect to this clone: Its target is not known.

The CDR3 covers 13 residues. Germline CDR1 is MNHNS and CDR2 is SASEGT. V gave up 6 bases and J gave up 0 bases, with 8 bases separating them. Study-level findings and limits: A later analysis showed that HLA-associated TCR beta chains had undergone more clonal expansion than equally common others. In a later analysis, common viral pathogens appeared linked to several of the most significant clusters. Reports described diagnosis of cytomegalovirus status by the classifier as highly specific and sensitive. Most sequenced TCRs were rare (though some public TCRs occurred in many donors).

Primers for the PCR totalled 60 Vbeta and 13 Jbeta. Clones were read by immunoSEQ multiplex PCR, and TCRdb kept only the in-frame ones, dropping some. The data hold about 160,000 clones, with more than 75% observed a single time. The receptor was derived from a girl aged 2 to 10 in good health and CMV-seropositive. The rearrangement joins TRBV6-1 to TRBJ1-1, with no clear D. The source material was PBMCs. The CDR3 here is CASRVNLNTEAFF. CDR3 coding DNA: TGTGCCAGCAGGGTAAACTTGAACACTGAAGCTTTCTTT.